This passage covers 2 T cell receptor beta chains from one sample sequenced in a study of response to subunit inactivated influenza vaccine. TCRdb analysed the RT-PCR reads with MiXCR anew, one entry per CDR3 protein. The table records around 480,000 distinct CDR3 sequences, about 17% of them present only once. The material sequenced was CD4+ T cells sorted from PBMCs, taken less than 25 months after vaccination. All receptors come from a man between 50 and 69 years old who received an inactivated influenza vaccine.

As to this clonotype: This may stem from a read error, because a much larger clone lies one nucleotide away. The gene calls are TRBV20-1 and TRBJ2-7; D call uncertain. The CDR3 consists of 10 residues. CDR1 and CDR2 (germline): DFQATT, SNEGSKA (reference sequence). V was clipped by 5 bases and J by 3 bases, with 5 bases between them. The CDR3 region is CSAQNYEQYF. DNA for the CDR3: TGCAGTGCTCAAAACTACGAGCAGTACTTC.

J is TRBJ1-2 and V is TRBV18, with 9 bases aligning to TRBD1. The CDR3 sequence is 15 residues long. The V gene's germline CDR1 is KGHSH and CDR2 LQKENI. V was clipped by 2 bases and J by 4 bases; unmatched bases: 5. This CDR3 reads CASSPTDRGGYGYTF. CDR3 coding DNA: TGTGCCAGCTCACCAACGGACAGGGGCGGCTATGGCTACACCTTC.